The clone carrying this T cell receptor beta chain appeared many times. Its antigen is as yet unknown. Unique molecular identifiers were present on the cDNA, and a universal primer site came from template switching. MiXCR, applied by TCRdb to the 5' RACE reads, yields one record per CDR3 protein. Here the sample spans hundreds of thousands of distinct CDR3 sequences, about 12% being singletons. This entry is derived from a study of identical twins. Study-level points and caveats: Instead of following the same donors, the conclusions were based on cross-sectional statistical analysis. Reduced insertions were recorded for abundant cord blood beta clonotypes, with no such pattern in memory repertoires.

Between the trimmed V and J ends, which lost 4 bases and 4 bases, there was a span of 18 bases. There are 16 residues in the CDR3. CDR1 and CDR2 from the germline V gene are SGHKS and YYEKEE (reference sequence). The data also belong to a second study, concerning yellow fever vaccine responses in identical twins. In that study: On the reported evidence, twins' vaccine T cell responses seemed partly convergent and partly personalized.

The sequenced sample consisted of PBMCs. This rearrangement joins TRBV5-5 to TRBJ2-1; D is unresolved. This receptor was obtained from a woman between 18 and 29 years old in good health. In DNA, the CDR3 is TGTGCCAGCAGCCCCTCGTGGGCGGTAAATTACAATGAGCAGTTCTTC. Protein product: CASSPSWAVNYNEQFF.